This is a list of T cell receptor beta chains from one sample in a study of cytomegalovirus exposure and HLA in healthy donors. Profiling relied on immunoSEQ multiplex PCR, and the TCRdb table lists in-frame clones only, not all of them. The sample yields 150,000 or so clones, approximately 80% seen once. The sample comprised PBMCs. These receptors originate from a man aged 45-65 years in good health and CMV-seronegative. The CDR3 runs from the conserved cysteine through the conserved F or W. A D gene is named only where the DNA matches it firmly. The size field is filled for only some rows; it gives once, few, many or a size class.

D gene | J gene | V gene | clone size | CDR3 length | CDR3 protein | CDR3 DNA
NA | TRBJ1-2 | TRBV27 | NA | 15 | CASSLSPSLQYGYTF | TGTGCCAGCAGTTTATCGCCCTCCCTGCAGTATGGCTACACCTTC
NA | TRBJ1-2 | TRBV6-1 | NA | 13 | CASSGNRNYGYTF | TGTGCCAGCAGTGGTAACAGAAACTATGGCTACACCTTC
TRBD1 | TRBJ2-1 | TRBV6-1 | NA | 13 | CASSEQQGYEQFF | TGTGCCAGCAGTGAGCAACAGGGGTATGAGCAGTTCTTC
NA | TRBJ1-6 | TRBV27 | NA | 15 | CASSVWTVNNSPLHF | TGTGCCAGCAGTGTATGGACAGTAAATAATTCACCCCTCCACTTT
NA | TRBJ1-2 | TRBV5-4 | NA | 15 | CASSPFTSTGNGYTF | TGTGCCAGCAGCCCATTTACTTCCACAGGGAATGGCTACACCTTC
NA | TRBJ2-3 | TRBV10-1 | NA | 12 | CASSASADTQYF | TGCGCCAGCAGTGCATCGGCAGATACGCAGTATTTT
TRBD2 | TRBJ2-7 | TRBV10-1 | few | 15 | CASSPGGAGVVEQYF | TGCGCCAGCAGTCCCGGGGGAGCGGGAGTTGTCGAGCAGTACTTC
NA | TRBJ2-3 | TRBV11-2 | NA | 14 | CASSLDLNGDTQYF | TGTGCCAGCAGCTTAGATTTGAACGGAGATACGCAGTATTTT
TRBD1 | TRBJ2-7 | TRBV7-8 | NA | 12 | CASSFYRGEQYF | TGTGCCAGCAGCTTTTACAGGGGCGAGCAGTACTTC
TRBD1 | TRBJ1-1 | TRBV11-3 | NA | 14 | CASSSRGQNTEAFF | TGTGCCAGCAGCTCCAGGGGGCAGAACACTGAAGCTTTCTTT
NA | TRBJ2-3 | TRBV2 | NA | 14 | CASSEITSTDTQYF | TGTGCCAGCAGTGAAATTACTAGCACAGATACGCAGTATTTT
TRBD2 | TRBJ2-7 | TRBV7-9 | NA | 15 | CASSLGLAGSYEQYF | TGTGCCAGCAGCTTGGGACTAGCGGGAAGCTACGAGCAGTACTTC
NA | TRBJ1-2 | TRBV5-4 | NA | 14 | CASSPPTPGNGYTF | TGTGCCAGCAGCCCTCCAACGCCCGGGAATGGCTACACCTTC
NA | TRBJ2-1 | TRBV5-4 | once | 14 | CASSLPGSKNEQFF | TGTGCCAGCAGCTTACCGGGTTCCAAGAATGAGCAGTTCTTC
TRBD2 | TRBJ2-2 | TRBV5-1 | NA | 14 | CASSLSGGAGELFF | TGCGCCAGCAGCTTGTCTGGGGGGGCCGGGGAGCTGTTTTTT
TRBD1 | TRBJ1-2 | TRBV7-2 | NA | 13 | CASRRGPNYGYTF | TGTGCCAGCAGGAGGGGGCCTAACTATGGCTACACCTTC
NA | TRBJ1-1 | TRBV7-2 | NA | 17 | CASSLASTRNLNTEAFF | TGTGCCAGCAGCTTAGCGTCGACACGGAATTTGAACACTGAAGCTTTCTTT
NA | TRBJ1-1 | TRBV4-2 | NA | 15 | CASSQVYEGNTEAFF | TGTGCCAGCAGCCAAGTATATGAGGGGAACACTGAAGCTTTCTTT
TRBD2 | TRBJ2-3 | TRBV5-1 | NA | 17 | CASSLLLAGDSTDTQYF | TGCGCCAGCAGCTTGCTTCTAGCGGGCGATAGCACAGATACGCAGTATTTT
NA | TRBJ1-1 | TRBV30 | NA | 10 | CAWSHTEAFF | TGTGCCTGGAGTCATACTGAAGCTTTCTTT
NA | TRBJ1-5 | TRBV9 | NA | 14 | CASSAQGSDQPQHF | TGTGCCAGCAGCGCACAGGGATCGGATCAGCCCCAGCATTTT
NA | TRBJ1-5 | TRBV10-3 | NA | 15 | CAISDAGYGNQPQHF | TGTGCCATCAGTGATGCAGGGTACGGCAATCAGCCCCAGCATTTT
NA | TRBJ2-2 | TRBV5-1 | NA | 16 | CASSLAGNSDTGELFF | TGCGCCAGCAGCTTGGCCGGGAACTCGGACACCGGGGAGCTGTTTTTT
TRBD2 | TRBJ2-7 | TRBV5-1 | few | 21 | CASSLAAHGTRSGPSSYEQYF | TGCGCCAGCAGCTTGGCTGCCCACGGGACTAGAAGTGGTCCGAGCTCCTACGAGCAGTACTTC
TRBD2 | TRBJ2-7 | TRBV27 | NA | 15 | CATRGRLAGGYEQYF | TGTGCCACTAGGGGTCGGCTAGCGGGAGGCTACGAGCAGTACTTC
TRBD1 | TRBJ2-5 | TRBV11-1 | once | 15 | CASSLSAGLTTGVHF | TGTGCCAGCAGCTTATCCGCCGGCCTGACGACAGGGGTTCACTTC
NA | TRBJ2-7 | TRBV14 | NA | 13 | CASSQDTYYEQYF | TGTGCCAGCAGCCAGGACACCTACTACGAGCAGTACTTC
NA | TRBJ2-2 | TRBV30 | once | 14 | CASGGGRSTGELFF | TGTGCCTCCGGTGGAGGGCGAAGCACCGGGGAGCTGTTTTTT
NA | TRBJ1-1 | TRBV2 | NA | 13 | CASSDSVGTEAFF | TGTGCCAGCAGTGACAGCGTGGGCACTGAAGCTTTCTTT
TRBD2 | TRBJ2-3 | TRBV10-3 | few | 15 | CAISESGGSTDTQYF | TGTGCCATCAGTGAGTCGGGGGGGAGCACAGATACGCAGTATTTT
TRBD2 | TRBJ2-5 | TRBV5-1 | NA | 14 | CASRVWGGGETQYF | TGCGCCAGCAGGGTTTGGGGGGGAGGAGAGACCCAGTACTTC